The clone carrying this T cell receptor (beta chain) was seen more than once but under ten times. Its target is unknown. The data belong to a study of blood T cells in healthy people across ages. Study-level results: Getting older went along with TCR beta diversity per million T cells dropping roughly linearly. Comparison with aged donors showed that long-lived donors had more naive CD4+ cells and higher diversity.

The use of a sample-barcoded 5' primer and a J-beta primer mix characterized a second PCR of roughly 7 to 11 cycles. TCRdb processed the 5' RACE reads anew with MiXCR; each CDR3 protein has one entry. The sample holds 1.5 million to 2 million distinct CDR3 sequences, around 48% seen once. The study recruited healthy Caucasian donors from Russia who were aged about 6 to 95. Each sample used at least 6 million PBMCs. This CDR3 region has 15 residues. CDR1 is SGHTA, CDR2 FQGNSA, per germline. The V and J genes are TRBV7-2 and TRBJ2-7; tentative D call: TRBD1 (5 bases). The closer fit of TRBJ2-5 to the DNA end suggests the J call may be wrong. The sequence was obtained from a woman aged 40 to 55 in good health. Sequenced input: blood. CDR3 coding DNA: TGTGCCAGCAGCTTAGTAGGAGCCAGGGCTGAGACCCAGTACTTC. It is translated as CASSLVGARAETQYF.